The next 27 T cell receptor beta chains were all read from a single sample in a study of blood T cell repertoires in COVID-19. Sequenced by immunoSEQ multiplex PCR; TCRdb stores in-frame clones only, minus some. This sample has approximately 53,000 clones, with around 76% found just once. The sequencing sample was made of peripheral blood. The receptors shown here come from a woman aged 55-75 years with acute or convalescent COVID-19.

The chain combines TRBV29-1 with TRBJ2-7, with 7 nucleotides matching TRBD1. Losses at the gene ends were 4 bases for V and 1 base for J; bases not matched to a gene: 10. The CDR3 runs 15 residues. Germline loops: CDR1 SQVTM, CDR2 ANQGSEA. The CDR3 loop reads CSVGTGHTTSYEQYF. The CDR3 DNA is TGCAGCGTTGGGACAGGCCATACCACTTCCTACGAGCAGTACTTC.

V and J are TRBV19 and TRBJ2-6, with TRBD2 matching over 7 bases. The CDR3 covers 15 residues. Germline CDR1 LNHDA, CDR2 SQIVND (reference sequence). V lost 5 bases to trimming and J lost 4 bases; unmatched junction nucleotides: 5. The CDR3 region is CASSVPGRGANVLTF. DNA of the CDR3: TGTGCCAGTAGTGTACCCGGGAGGGGGGCCAACGTCCTGACTTTC.

This clone was observed a single time. The V gene is TRBV5-1, the J gene TRBJ2-3, with TRBD2 matching over 7 bases. CDR1 and CDR2 (germline): SGHRS, YFSETQ. Losses at the gene ends were 3 bases for V and 3 bases for J; bases not matched to a gene: 13. The CDR3 runs to 17 residues. CDR3 sequence: CASSSRASGGRTDTQYF. The CDR3 nucleotides read TGCGCCAGCAGCTCGCGGGCCTCCGGGGGGAGAACAGATACGCAGTATTTT.

J is TRBJ2-7 and V is TRBV20-1; 15 positions match TRBD2. V dropped 3 bases and J dropped 4; count of bases not matched to a gene: 4. Germline V CDR1 and CDR2: DFQATT, SNEGSKA (reference sequence). There are 15 residues in the CDR3. CDR3 nucleotide sequence: TGCAGTGCTAGTGGGACTAGCGGGGGGTGGTACGAGCAGTACTTC. Translated, it gives CSASGTSGGWYEQYF.

The V gene is TRBV29-1, the J gene TRBJ2-6; TRBD1 matches 7 bases. This CDR3 comprises 14 residues. The germline V gene has CDR1 SQVTM and CDR2 ANQGSEA. Trimming at V came to 5 bases and at J to 2 bases, leaving 3 bases not matched to a gene. The CDR3 nucleotides are TGCAGCGTTCTCGACAGGGCTGGGGCCAACGTCCTGACTTTC. This encodes CSVLDRAGANVLTF.

This chain's CDR3 is CASSLQGQNGYTF. The CDR3 DNA follows: TGTGCCAGCAGCTTACAGGGGCAAAATGGCTACACCTTC. This chain links TRBV11-2 with TRBJ1-2, with D maybe TRBD1 (6 bases). V dropped 2 bases and J dropped 6 bases, with 10 bases sitting between them. The CDR3 is 13 amino acids. Per the germline V gene, CDR1 is SGHAT and CDR2 is FQNNGV.

CDR3 bases: TGTGCCACCAGCTCCGGGGGGTACGAGCAGTACTTC. This translates into CATSSGGYEQYF. This chain uses TRBV24-1 with TRBJ2-7; 7 bases are a match to TRBD2. CDR3 size: 12 residues. V lost 7 bases, J lost 4 bases, and 3 bases stayed unmatched. The germline V gene encodes CDR1 KGHDR and CDR2 SFDVKD.

V and J are TRBV11-2 and TRBJ1-2, with no clear D. CDR3 length: 15 amino acids. The germline V gene encodes CDR1 SGHAT and CDR2 FQNNGV. V shed 8 bases and J shed 6 bases, with 22 bases lying between them. The CDR3 nucleotides are TGTGCCAGCGGTCGGGAGGGTCACGAAGACAATGGCTACACCTTC. Protein sequence: CASGREGHEDNGYTF.

The chain has TRBV7-2 and TRBJ1-1; possibly TRBD1 for D (5 bases). V was trimmed by 1 base and J by 1 base, leaving 10 bases between them. The CDR3 is 15 amino acids. Germline loops: CDR1 SGHTA, CDR2 FQGNSA. CDR3 region: CASSLDGHPNTEAFF. CDR3 coding DNA: TGTGCCAGCAGCTTAGATGGACATCCGAACACTGAAGCTTTCTTT.

A single count supports this clone. The chain combines TRBV15 with TRBJ1-5; 7 positions match TRBD1. Germline values: CDR1 LNHNV, CDR2 YYDKDF (reference sequence). Germline trimming cut 8 bases from V and 0 bases from J; bases unmatched to any gene: 4. The CDR3 is made up of 14 amino acids. In DNA, the CDR3 is TGTGCCACCGGGACAGTTTATAGCAATCAGCCCCAGCATTTT. Amino acid sequence: CATGTVYSNQPQHF.

On this clone itself: The junction and the germline gene differ at one end; a read error may be behind it. Additional DNA sequences in this sample encode the identical CDR3. This chain links TRBV2 with TRBJ1-5; 7 bases match TRBD1. Germline CDR1 SNHLY, CDR2 FYNNEI. The CDR3 sequence is 15 residues long. The CDR3 nucleotides are TGTGCCAGCAGCGAAGACAGGGTGGGCAATCAGCCCCAGCATTTT. Amino acid sequence: CASSEDRVGNQPQHF.

This clone has a single count. V and J are TRBV29-1 and TRBJ2-7, with a weak D call TRBD2 (5 bases). The CDR3 is 14 amino acids. V lost 6 bases, J lost 0 bases, and 15 bases lay in between. Germline CDR1 SQVTM, CDR2 ANQGSEA. The DNA of the CDR3 is TGCAGCGTGGCTGAGGGAGACTACTCCTACGAGCAGTACTTC. This encodes CSVAEGDYSYEQYF.

The V call is TRBV11-2, the J call TRBJ2-3; unclear D gene. Germline lookup yields CDR1 SGHAT and CDR2 FQNNGV. The CDR3 sequence is 12 residues long. V lost 6 bases, J lost 6 bases, and 10 bases lay in between. CDR3 DNA: TGTGCCAGCAGTCCAGGTGGGGATACGCAGTATTTT. Its translation: CASSPGGDTQYF.

The chain combines TRBV30 with TRBJ1-2; 9 bases are shared with TRBD1. CDR3 length: 15 residues. Germline assignment: CDR1 GTSNPN and CDR2 SVGIG (reference sequence). V was clipped by 3 bases and J by 7 bases; unmatched bases: 12. DNA for the CDR3: TGTGCCTGGAGGGCTATAGTGCGGGGACAGGGTGGCTACACCTTC. It encodes CAWRAIVRGQGGYTF.

The V gene is TRBV29-1, the J gene TRBJ2-3; 8 positions agree with TRBD2. V was pared by 2 bases and J by 8 bases, with 6 bases of the junction left unmatched. Germline CDR1 reads SQVTM; CDR2 reads ANQGSEA. The CDR3 contains 13 residues. DNA for the CDR3: TGCAGCGTTGAAAGTGGCGGGGGGCCTACGCAGTATTTT. Encoded protein: CSVESGGGPTQYF.

In its sample, this clone was seen a few times. The chain uses TRBV3-1 (or the pseudogene TRBV3-2) and TRBJ2-7; maybe TRBD1 (5 bases). Germline CDR1 reads LGHDT; CDR2 reads YNNKEL (reference sequence). V was shortened by 3 bases and J by 5 bases, with 11 bases between the two germline ends. This CDR3 has 13 amino acids. CDR3 sequence: CASSQSGKNEQYF. As DNA, the CDR3 is TGTGCCAGCAGCCAGTCAGGGAAAAACGAGCAGTACTTC.

The CDR3 protein is CASSSGWENEKLFF. CDR3 in DNA: TGTGCCAGCAGTTCAGGGTGGGAAAATGAAAAACTGTTTTTT. The chain joins TRBV6-5 to TRBJ1-4, with a tentative D call TRBD1 (5 bases). Germline V gives CDR1 MNHEY, CDR2 SVGAGI. The ends were cut back, 4 bases at V and 5 bases at J, with 11 bases in the middle. The CDR3 extends over 14 amino acids.

There are a few counts of this clone. This rearrangement joins TRBV5-8 to TRBJ1-2; D uncertain. Germline CDR1 and CDR2: SGHTS and YDEGEE. V lost 4 bases and J 2 bases, leaving 12 bases between the germline ends. The CDR3 has 14 amino acids. In DNA, the CDR3 is TGTGCCAGCAGCCCCATACTAGCGAACTATGGCTACACCTTC. Its translation: CASSPILANYGYTF. The variable domain in full, completed from reference TRBV5-8 and TRBJ1-2, reads EAGVTQSPTHLIKTRGQQATLRCSPISGHTSVYWYQQALGLGLQFLLWYDEGEERNRGNFPPRFSGRQFPNYSSELNVNALELEDSALYLCASSPILANYGYTFGSGTRLTVV.

This clone was seen a single time. The chain carries TRBV11-2 and TRBJ1-1; the D is unclear. This CDR3 has 13 amino acids. Germline CDR1 is SGHAT and CDR2 is FQNNGV. V lost 4 bases and J lost 1, with 7 bases in between. In nucleotides, the CDR3 is TGTGCCAGCAGCTCACGGGGGAACACTGAAGCTTTCTTT. Residues: CASSSRGNTEAFF.

The chain has TRBV6-1 and TRBJ2-7, with D perhaps TRBD2 (5 bases). The CDR3 sequence is 13 residues long. Trimming shortened V by 0 bases and J by 9 bases, and 12 bases separated the two germline ends. Germline CDR1 MNHNS, CDR2 SASEGT. Here the CDR3 reads CASSEALARVQYF. CDR3 DNA: TGTGCCAGCAGTGAAGCCCTTGCGAGGGTGCAGTACTTC.

The V gene is TRBV11-2, the J gene TRBJ1-1; D is ambiguous. V was pared by 0 bases and J by 1 base, with 6 bases between. The CDR3 has 14 amino acids. CDR1 is SGHAT, CDR2 FQNNGV, per germline. The CDR3, as DNA: TGTGCCAGCAGCTTAGAGCCCGGGAACACTGAAGCTTTCTTT. Amino acid sequence: CASSLEPGNTEAFF.

The chain uses TRBV19 and TRBJ1-2, with D tentatively TRBD1 (5 bases). The germline V gene has CDR1 LNHDA and CDR2 SQIVND (reference sequence). The V end was cut by 1 base, the J end by 0 bases, with 12 bases between. The CDR3 loop spans 16 amino acids. The CDR3 nucleotides are TGTGCCAGTAGTATAGGAGGGACGGGAGCTAACTATGGCTACACCTTC. It translates to CASSIGGTGANYGYTF.

The rearrangement uses TRBV7-3 and TRBJ2-1, with TRBD2 as a possible D gene (7 bases). Germline CDR1 and CDR2: SGHTA and FQGTGA. V lost 3 bases and J 6 bases, leaving 12 bases between the germline ends. The CDR3 spans 14 residues. CDR3 amino acids: CASSFRGGLNEQFF. The CDR3 DNA follows: TGTGCCAGCAGCTTTAGGGGGGGCCTCAATGAGCAGTTCTTC.

V and J are TRBV2 and TRBJ2-2; 8 positions match TRBD1. Germline-derived CDR1 and CDR2 are SNHLY and FYNNEI. J gave up 6 bases and V 2 bases, and 2 bases lay outside the gene matches. The CDR3 totals 14 residues. As DNA, the CDR3 is TGTGCCAGCAGTGAACGACAGGGGCCCGGGGAGCTGTTTTTT. This translates into CASSERQGPGELFF.

The V gene is TRBV7-3, the J gene TRBJ2-3; 8 bases align to TRBD2. With V trimmed by 4 bases and J by 4 bases, 4 bases remained unmatched. This CDR3 region has 14 residues. The germline V gene encodes CDR1 SGHTA and CDR2 FQGTGA. The chain's CDR3 is CASSSGTRPDTQYF. The CDR3 DNA reads as TGTGCCAGCAGCTCCGGGACTAGGCCAGATACGCAGTATTTT.

The chain employs TRBV29-1 and TRBJ2-2, with no clear D. Looked up from germline, CDR1 is SQVTM and CDR2 is ANQGSEA. V lost 4 bases to trimming and J lost 0 bases, with 12 bases between them. The CDR3 runs to 15 residues. The CDR3 region has the DNA TGCAGCGTTGTTCCAAGCGCGACGAACACCGGGGAGCTGTTTTTT. It translates to CSVVPSATNTGELFF.

The rearrangement joins TRBV11-2 to TRBJ2-5; possible D gene TRBD1, 7 bases. This CDR3 spans 16 amino acids. CDR1 is SGHAT, CDR2 FQNNGV, per germline. V gave up 2 bases and J gave up 3 bases, with 16 bases separating them. CDR3 loop: CASSLIADRIEETQYF. The CDR3 DNA reads as TGTGCCAGCAGCTTAATAGCGGACAGGATTGAAGAGACCCAGTACTTC.